This T cell receptor (beta chain) originates from a study of regulatory T cells in long-lasting Graves disease. Trimming left V 7 bases short and J 7 bases short, with 18 bases between. The CDR3 covers 14 residues. Per germline, CDR1 SGDLS and CDR2 YYNGEE. Arm-PCR of CDR3 regions and iRepertoire HTBI primers were the basis on which TCR beta libraries were built. TCRdb analysed the multiplex PCR reads with MiXCR anew, one entry per CDR3 protein. The data hold approximately 440,000 distinct CDR3 sequences, with roughly 15% observed a single time. Indicated time point: newly diagnosed GD, antithyroid drugs for less than 3 months. RNA isolated from PBMCs was used to make the TCR library. Diagnosis followed American Thyroid Association guidelines for Graves' disease. These data were also filed under a second study, of T cells in Graves' hyperthyroidism and ophthalmopathy. That study reports: Absent ophthalmopathy progression within 18 months defined stable Graves' hyperthyroidism.

The receptor comes from a man aged 35-49 years with Graves disease. The material sequenced was peripheral blood mononuclear cells (PBMCs), taken at new diagnosis, from a patient treated with antithyroid drugs. V is TRBV9 and J is TRBJ2-1, with unresolved D. This chain's CDR3 is CASAQSAYDNEQFF. DNA of the CDR3: TGTGCCAGCGCCCAGTCCGCTTATGATAATGAGCAGTTCTTC.